Following are 7 T cell receptor beta chains from one sample sequenced in a study of T-cell reconstitution after alpha-beta-depleted transplantation in children. A TCRbeta library incorporating unique molecular identifiers was prepared. From the PCR reads, TCRdb called clonotypes with MiXCR, one entry per CDR3 protein. The sample has approximately 230,000 distinct CDR3 sequences; roughly a quarter are singletons. Sequencing was performed on PBMCs, mostly from graft donor cells, taken 360 days after TCRalphabeta/CD19-depleted stem cell transplant. The receptors stem from a female patient between 2 and 15 years old who had a stem cell transplant for congenital amegakaryocytic thrombocytopenia, so the T cells may come from the graft donor.

This rearrangement joins TRBV7-3 to TRBJ2-1; TRBD2 matches at 10 bases. V lost 4 bases to trimming and J lost 9 bases; unmatched junction nucleotides: 9. The CDR3 sequence is 15 residues long. CDR1 is SGHTA and CDR2 is FQGTGA in the germline V gene. CDR3 in amino acids: CASSSVAGGSPEQFF. The CDR3 region has the DNA TGTGCCAGCAGCTCAGTAGCGGGAGGAAGCCCTGAGCAGTTCTTC.

The chain combines TRBV20-1 with TRBJ1-5; no clear D. The CDR3 extends over 13 amino acids. The germline V gene has CDR1 DFQATT and CDR2 SNEGSKA (reference sequence). Trimming removed 3 bases at V and 1 base at J, with 7 bases between. CDR3 in amino acids: CSARSRSNQPQHF. CDR3 bases: TGCAGTGCTAGGTCCAGAAGCAATCAGCCCCAGCATTTT.

V usage is TRBV20-1 and J usage is TRBJ2-1; D remains unclear. Germline V CDR1 and CDR2: DFQATT, SNEGSKA (reference sequence). This CDR3 is 13 amino acids long. The V gene lost 1 base and the J gene lost 2 bases, with 6 bases spanning the gap. CDR3 nucleotides: TGCAGTGCTAGAGGAGCAACCTACAATGAGCAGTTCTTC. This gives the protein CSARGATYNEQFF.

As to this clonotype: This sequence may be a read error, since a much larger clone differs from it by one base. The chain carries TRBV3-1 and TRBJ1-5; D uncertain. The V gene's germline CDR1 is LGHDT and CDR2 YNNKEL (reference sequence). CDR3 size: 15 residues. CDR3 in amino acids: CACSQDTGSNQPQHF. The CDR3 DNA reads TGTGCCTGCAGCCAAGATACGGGTAGCAATCAGCCCCAGCATTTT.

This clonotype was counted many times. This chain uses TRBV28 with TRBJ2-1; 14 positions agree with TRBD2. V lost 8 bases, J lost 6 bases, and 3 bases stayed unmatched. CDR1 is MDHEN and CDR2 is SYDVKM in the germline V gene. CDR3 length: 14 amino acids. The CDR3 coding sequence is TGTGCCAGCCTGGGACTAGCGGGGGTCAATGAGCAGTTCTTC. Protein: CASLGLAGVNEQFF.

The genes are TRBV18 and TRBJ2-7; TRBD1 aligns across 7 bases. CDR3 length: 14 residues. Germline V CDR1 and CDR2: KGHSH, LQKENI. J was trimmed by 1 base and V by 6 bases; bases with no gene match: 6. The DNA of the CDR3 is TGTGCCAGCTCCCCGACAGGGATGTCCTACGAGCAGTACTTC. The encoded protein is CASSPTGMSYEQYF. The variable domain in full, with the rest retrieved from reference TRBV18 and TRBJ2-7, is NAGVMQNPRHLVRRRGQEARLRCSPMKGHSHVYWYRQLPEEGLKFMVYLQKENIIDESGMPKERFSAEFPKEGPSILRIQQVVRGDSAAYFCASSPTGMSYEQYFGPGTRLTVT.

This clonotype turned up a few times. The V gene is TRBV7-8, the J gene TRBJ2-7, with TRBD2 identical over 7 bases. This CDR3 is built from 14 residues. V gave up 5 bases and J gave up 2 bases; unmatched junction bases: 6. The germline gives CDR1 SGHVS, CDR2 FQNEAQ. CDR3 loop: CASSPRLATYEQYF. The CDR3 DNA follows: TGTGCCAGCAGCCCTCGACTAGCCACCTACGAGCAGTACTTC.